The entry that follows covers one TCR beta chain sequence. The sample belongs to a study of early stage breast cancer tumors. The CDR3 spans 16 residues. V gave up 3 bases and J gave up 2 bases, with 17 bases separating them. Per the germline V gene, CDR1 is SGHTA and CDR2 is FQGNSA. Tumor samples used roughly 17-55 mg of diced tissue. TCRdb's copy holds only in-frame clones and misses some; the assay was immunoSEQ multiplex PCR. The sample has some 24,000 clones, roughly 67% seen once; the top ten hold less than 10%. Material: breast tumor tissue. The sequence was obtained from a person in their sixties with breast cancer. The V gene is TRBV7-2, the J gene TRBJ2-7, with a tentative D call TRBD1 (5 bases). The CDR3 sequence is CASSFKAGPVTYEQYF. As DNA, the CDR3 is TGTGCCAGCAGCTTTAAGGCAGGGCCAGTTACCTACGAGCAGTACTTC.